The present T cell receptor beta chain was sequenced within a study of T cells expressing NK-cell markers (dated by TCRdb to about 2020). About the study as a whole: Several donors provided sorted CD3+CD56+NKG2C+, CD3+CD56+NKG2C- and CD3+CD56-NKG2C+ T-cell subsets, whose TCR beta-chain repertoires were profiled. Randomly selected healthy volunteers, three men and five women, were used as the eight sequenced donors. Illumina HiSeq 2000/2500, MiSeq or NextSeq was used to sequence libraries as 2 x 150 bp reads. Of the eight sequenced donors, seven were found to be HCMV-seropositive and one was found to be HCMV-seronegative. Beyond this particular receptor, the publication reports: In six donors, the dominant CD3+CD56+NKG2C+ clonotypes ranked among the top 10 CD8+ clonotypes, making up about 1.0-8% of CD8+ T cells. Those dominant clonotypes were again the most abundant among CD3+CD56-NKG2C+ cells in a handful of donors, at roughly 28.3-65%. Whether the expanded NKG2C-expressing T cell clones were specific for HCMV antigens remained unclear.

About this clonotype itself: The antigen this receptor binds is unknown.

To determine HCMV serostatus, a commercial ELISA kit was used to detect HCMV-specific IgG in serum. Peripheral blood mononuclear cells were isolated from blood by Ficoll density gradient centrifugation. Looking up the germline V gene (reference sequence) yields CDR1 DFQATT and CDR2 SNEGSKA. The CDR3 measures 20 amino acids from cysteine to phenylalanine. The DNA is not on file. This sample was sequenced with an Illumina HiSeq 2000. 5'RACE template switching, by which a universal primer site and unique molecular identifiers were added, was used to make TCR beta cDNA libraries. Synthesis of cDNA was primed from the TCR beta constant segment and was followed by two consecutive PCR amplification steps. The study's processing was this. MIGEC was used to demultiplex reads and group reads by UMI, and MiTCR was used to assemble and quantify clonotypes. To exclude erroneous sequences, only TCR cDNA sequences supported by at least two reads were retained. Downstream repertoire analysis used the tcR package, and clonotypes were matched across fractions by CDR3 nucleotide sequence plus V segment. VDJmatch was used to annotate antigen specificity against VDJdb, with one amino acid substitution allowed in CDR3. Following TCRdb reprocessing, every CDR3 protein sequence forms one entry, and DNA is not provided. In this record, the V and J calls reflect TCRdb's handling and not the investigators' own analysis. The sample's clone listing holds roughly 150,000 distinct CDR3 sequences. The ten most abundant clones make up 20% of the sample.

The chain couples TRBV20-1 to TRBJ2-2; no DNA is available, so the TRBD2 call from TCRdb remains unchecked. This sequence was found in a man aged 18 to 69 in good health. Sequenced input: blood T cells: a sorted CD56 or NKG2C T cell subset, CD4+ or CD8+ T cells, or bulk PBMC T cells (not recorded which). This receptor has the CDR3 CSARPRGSGGSKLTGELFFF.